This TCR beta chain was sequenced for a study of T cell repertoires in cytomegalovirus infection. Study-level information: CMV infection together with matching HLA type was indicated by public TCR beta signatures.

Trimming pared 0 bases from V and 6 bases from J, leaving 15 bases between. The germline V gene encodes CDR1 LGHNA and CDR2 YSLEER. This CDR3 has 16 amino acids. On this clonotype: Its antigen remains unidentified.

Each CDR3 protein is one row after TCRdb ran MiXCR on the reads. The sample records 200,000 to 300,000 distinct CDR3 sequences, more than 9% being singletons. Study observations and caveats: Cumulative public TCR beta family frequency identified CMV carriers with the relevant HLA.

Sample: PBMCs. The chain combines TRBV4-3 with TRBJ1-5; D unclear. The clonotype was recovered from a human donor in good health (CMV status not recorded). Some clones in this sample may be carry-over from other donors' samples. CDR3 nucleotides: TGCGCCAGCAGCCAAGATCGCACGGTGTCTAGTCAGCCCCAGCATTTT. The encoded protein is CASSQDRTVSSQPQHF.